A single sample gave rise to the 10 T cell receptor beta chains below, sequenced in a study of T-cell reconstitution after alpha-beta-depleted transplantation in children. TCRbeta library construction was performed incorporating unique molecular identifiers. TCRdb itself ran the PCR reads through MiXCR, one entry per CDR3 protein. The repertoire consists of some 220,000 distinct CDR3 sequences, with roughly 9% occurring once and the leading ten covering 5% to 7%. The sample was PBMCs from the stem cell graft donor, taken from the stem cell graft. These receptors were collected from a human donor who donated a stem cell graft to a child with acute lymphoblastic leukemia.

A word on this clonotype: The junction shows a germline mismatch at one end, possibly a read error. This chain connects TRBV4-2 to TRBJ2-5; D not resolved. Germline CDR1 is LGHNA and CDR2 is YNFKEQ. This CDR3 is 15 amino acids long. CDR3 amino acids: CAISPGLGCQETQYF. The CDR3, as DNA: TGTGCCATCAGCCCTGGGTTGGGCTGCCAAGAGACCCAGTACTTC.

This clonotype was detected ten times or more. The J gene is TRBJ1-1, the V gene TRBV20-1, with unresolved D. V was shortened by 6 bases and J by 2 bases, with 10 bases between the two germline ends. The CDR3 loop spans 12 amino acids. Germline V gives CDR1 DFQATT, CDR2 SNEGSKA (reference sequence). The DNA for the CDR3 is TGCAGTGCCAAGGACCCTAACACTGAAGCTTTCTTT. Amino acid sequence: CSAKDPNTEAFF.

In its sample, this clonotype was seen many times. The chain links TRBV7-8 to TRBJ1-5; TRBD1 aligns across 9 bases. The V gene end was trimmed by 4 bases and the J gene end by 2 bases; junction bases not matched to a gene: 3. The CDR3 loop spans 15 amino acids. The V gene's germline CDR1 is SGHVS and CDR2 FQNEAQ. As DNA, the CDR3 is TGTGCCAGCAGCTCGGGACAGGGCCGCAATCAGCCCCAGCATTTT. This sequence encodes CASSSGQGRNQPQHF. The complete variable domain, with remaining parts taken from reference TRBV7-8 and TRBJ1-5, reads GAGVSQSPRYKVAKRGQDVALRCDPISGHVSLFWYQQALGQGPEFLTYFQNEAQLDKSGLPSDRFFAERPEGSVSTLKIQRTQQEDSAVYLCASSSGQGRNQPQHFGDGTRLSIL.

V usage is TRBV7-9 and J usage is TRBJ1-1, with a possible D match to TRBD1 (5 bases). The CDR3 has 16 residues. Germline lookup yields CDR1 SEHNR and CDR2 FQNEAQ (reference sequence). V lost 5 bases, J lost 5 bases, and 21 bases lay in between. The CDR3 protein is CASSRTPIIGGTEAFF. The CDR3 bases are TGTGCCAGCAGCCGTACTCCGATTATTGGGGGAACTGAAGCTTTCTTT.

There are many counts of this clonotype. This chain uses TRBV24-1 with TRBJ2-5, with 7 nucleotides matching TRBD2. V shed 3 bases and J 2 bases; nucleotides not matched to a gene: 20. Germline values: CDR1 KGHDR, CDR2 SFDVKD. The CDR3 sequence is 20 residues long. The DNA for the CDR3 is TGTGCCACCAGTGATCGTAACCGGGACCCAAAAACGGGAGGACAAGAGACCCAGTACTTC. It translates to CATSDRNRDPKTGGQETQYF.

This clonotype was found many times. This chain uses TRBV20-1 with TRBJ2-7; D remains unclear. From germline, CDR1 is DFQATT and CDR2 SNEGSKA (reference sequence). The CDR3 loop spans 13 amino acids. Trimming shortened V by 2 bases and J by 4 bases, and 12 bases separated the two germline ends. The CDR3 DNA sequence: TGCAGTGCTAGATCCGGGCAGGTTTACGAGCAGTACTTC. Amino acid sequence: CSARSGQVYEQYF.

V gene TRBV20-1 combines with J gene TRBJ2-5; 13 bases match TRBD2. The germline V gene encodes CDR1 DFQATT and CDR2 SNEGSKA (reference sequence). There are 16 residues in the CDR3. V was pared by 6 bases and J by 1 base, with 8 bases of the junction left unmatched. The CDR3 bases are TGCAGTGCGGGAACGACTAGCGGGGGGCCCCAAGAGACCCAGTACTTC. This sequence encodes CSAGTTSGGPQETQYF.

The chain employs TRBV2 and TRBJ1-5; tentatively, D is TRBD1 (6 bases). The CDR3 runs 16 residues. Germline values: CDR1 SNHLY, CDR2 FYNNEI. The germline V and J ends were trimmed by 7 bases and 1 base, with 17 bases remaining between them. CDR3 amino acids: CASKWQGIGSNQPQHF. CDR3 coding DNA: TGTGCCAGCAAGTGGCAGGGGATAGGGAGCAATCAGCCCCAGCATTTT.

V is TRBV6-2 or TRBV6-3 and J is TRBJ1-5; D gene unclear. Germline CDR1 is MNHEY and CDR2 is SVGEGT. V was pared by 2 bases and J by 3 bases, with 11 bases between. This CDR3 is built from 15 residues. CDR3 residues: CASSYARDLNQPQHF. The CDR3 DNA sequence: TGTGCCAGCAGTTACGCCAGAGACCTCAATCAGCCCCAGCATTTT.

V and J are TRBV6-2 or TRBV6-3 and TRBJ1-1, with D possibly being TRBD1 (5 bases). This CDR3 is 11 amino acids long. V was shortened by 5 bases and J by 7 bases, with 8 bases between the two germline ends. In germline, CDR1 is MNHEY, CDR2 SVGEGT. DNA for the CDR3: TGTGCCAGCAGTGAACAGGTTGAAGCTTTCTTT. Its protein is CASSEQVEAFF.